Sequencing of this TCR beta chain was carried out in a study of breast tumors, draining lymph nodes, adjacent tissues. General study results and limits: Tumor T cell lymph node origin was a supported hypothesis, not proven. Tumor TCR diversity was below lymph nodes but above nontumor tissue. Data fit most tumor T cells coming from lymph node, expanding in tumor. Tumor and nontumor repertoires were significantly more similar in luminal-like than in basal-like breast cancer.

This clonotype came up many times. Its antigen remains unknown. Trimming removed 9 bases at V and 1 base at J, with 11 bases between. The length of the CDR3 is 12 residues. Germline V gives CDR1 SGHTS, CDR2 YDEGEE. TCRdb processed the multiplex PCR reads anew with MiXCR; each CDR3 protein has one entry. The data contain over 250,000 distinct CDR3 sequences, around 30% of them seen just once; the ten biggest clones take up 0.85% to 1.3%. Breast cancer patients provided tissue from their axillary draining lymph nodes. This TCR derives from a female donor with breast cancer. Some clones in this sample may be carry-over from other donors' samples. V is TRBV5-8 and J is TRBJ2-7; D may be TRBD1 (6 bases). Sequenced sample: axillary lymph node tissue. DNA of the CDR3: TGTGCCACCTCACAGGGTTCCTACGAGCAGTACTTC. This gives the protein CATSQGSYEQYF.